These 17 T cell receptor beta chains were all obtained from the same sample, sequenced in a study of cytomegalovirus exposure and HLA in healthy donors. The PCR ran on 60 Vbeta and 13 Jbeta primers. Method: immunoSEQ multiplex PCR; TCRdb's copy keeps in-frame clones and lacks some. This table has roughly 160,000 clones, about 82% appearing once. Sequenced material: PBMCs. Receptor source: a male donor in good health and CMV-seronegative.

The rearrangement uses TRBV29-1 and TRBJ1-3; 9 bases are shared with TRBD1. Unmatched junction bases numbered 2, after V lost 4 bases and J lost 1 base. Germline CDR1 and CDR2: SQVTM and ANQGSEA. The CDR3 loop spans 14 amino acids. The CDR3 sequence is CSVGDRVSGNTIYF. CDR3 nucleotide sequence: TGCAGCGTTGGGGACAGGGTTTCTGGAAACACCATATATTTT.

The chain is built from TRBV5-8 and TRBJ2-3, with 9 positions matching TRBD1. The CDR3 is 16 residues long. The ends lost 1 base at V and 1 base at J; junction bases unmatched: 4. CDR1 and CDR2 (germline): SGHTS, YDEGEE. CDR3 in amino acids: CASSLPGQGRTDTQYF. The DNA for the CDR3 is TGTGCCAGCAGCTTGCCGGGACAGGGTCGCACAGATACGCAGTATTTT.

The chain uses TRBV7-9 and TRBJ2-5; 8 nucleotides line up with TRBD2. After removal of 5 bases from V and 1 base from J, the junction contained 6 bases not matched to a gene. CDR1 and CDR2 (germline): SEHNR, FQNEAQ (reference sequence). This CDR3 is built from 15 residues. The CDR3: CASSTIAGPQETQYF. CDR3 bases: TGTGCCAGCAGCACCATAGCGGGACCCCAAGAGACCCAGTACTTC.

CDR3 region: CASSQVGTGYEQYF. DNA of the CDR3: TGCGCCAGCAGCCAAGTTGGGACAGGCTACGAGCAGTACTTC. J is TRBJ2-7 and V is TRBV4-1, with 8 bases fitting TRBD1. The length of the CDR3 is 14 residues. V was pared by 1 base and J by 3 bases, with 2 bases of the junction left unmatched. CDR1 and CDR2 from the germline V gene are MGHRA and YSYEKL.

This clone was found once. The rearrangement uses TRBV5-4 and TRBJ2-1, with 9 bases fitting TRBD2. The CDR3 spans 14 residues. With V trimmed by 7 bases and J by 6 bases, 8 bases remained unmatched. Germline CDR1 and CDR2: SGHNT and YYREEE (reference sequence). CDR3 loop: CASGAGGPGNEQFF. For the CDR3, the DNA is TGTGCCAGCGGGGCGGGAGGGCCCGGCAATGAGCAGTTCTTC.

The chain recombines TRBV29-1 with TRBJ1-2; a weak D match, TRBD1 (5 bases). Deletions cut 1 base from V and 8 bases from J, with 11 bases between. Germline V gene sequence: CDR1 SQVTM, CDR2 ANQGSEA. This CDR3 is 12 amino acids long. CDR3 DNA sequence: TGCAGCGTTGAAGTTACAGGTTGGGGCTACACCTTC. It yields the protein CSVEVTGWGYTF.

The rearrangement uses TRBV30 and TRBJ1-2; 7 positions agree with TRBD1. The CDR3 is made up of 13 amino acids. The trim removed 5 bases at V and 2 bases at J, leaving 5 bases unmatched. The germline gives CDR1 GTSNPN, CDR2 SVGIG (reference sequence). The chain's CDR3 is CAWFYRGNYGYTF. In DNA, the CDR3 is TGTGCCTGGTTTTACAGGGGAAACTATGGCTACACCTTC.

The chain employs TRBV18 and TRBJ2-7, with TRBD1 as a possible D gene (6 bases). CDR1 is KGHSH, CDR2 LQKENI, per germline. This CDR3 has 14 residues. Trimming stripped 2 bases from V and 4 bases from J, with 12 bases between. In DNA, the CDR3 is TGTGCCAGCTCACCAGGTACAGGGAGTTACGAGCAGTACTTC. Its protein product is CASSPGTGSYEQYF.

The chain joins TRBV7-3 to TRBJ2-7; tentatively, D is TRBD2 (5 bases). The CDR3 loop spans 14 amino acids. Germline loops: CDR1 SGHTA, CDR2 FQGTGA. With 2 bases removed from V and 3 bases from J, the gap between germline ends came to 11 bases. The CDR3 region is CASSLHRGDYEQYF. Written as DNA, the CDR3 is TGTGCCAGCAGCTTACATCGGGGTGACTACGAGCAGTACTTC.

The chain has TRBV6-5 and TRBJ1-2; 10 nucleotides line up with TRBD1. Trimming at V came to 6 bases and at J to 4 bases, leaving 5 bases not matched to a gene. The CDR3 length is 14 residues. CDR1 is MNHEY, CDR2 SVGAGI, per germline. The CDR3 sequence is CASRTGGASYGYTF. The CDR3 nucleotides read TGTGCCAGCAGGACAGGGGGCGCTTCCTATGGCTACACCTTC.

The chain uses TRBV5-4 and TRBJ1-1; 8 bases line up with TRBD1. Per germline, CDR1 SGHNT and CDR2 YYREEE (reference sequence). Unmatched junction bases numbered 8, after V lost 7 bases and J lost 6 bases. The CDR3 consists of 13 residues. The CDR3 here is CASSGQGLAEAFF. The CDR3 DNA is TGTGCCAGCTCTGGACAGGGATTGGCTGAAGCTTTCTTT.

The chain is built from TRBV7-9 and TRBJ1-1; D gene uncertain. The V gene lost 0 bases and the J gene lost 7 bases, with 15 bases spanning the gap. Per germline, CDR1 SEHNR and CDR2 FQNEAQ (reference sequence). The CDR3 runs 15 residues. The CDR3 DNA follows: TGTGCCAGCAGCTTAGCTAGGTCGCGAGGGAATGAAGCTTTCTTT. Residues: CASSLARSRGNEAFF.

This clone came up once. CDR3 sequence: CASSYSPGDLGETQYF. The CDR3 DNA reads as TGTGCCAGCAGTTACTCACCGGGGGACCTCGGAGAGACCCAGTACTTC. The chain links TRBV6-6 to TRBJ2-5; a possible D gene is TRBD2 (6 bases). Trimming cost V 0 bases and J 4 bases, with 15 bases left between them. Germline assignment: CDR1 MNHNY and CDR2 SVGAGI (reference sequence). This CDR3 comprises 16 residues.

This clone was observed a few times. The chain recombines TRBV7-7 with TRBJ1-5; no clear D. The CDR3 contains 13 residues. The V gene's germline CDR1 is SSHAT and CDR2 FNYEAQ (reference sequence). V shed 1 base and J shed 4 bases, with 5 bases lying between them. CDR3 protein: CASSLGPNQPQHF. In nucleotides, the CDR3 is TGTGCCAGCAGCTTAGGGCCAAATCAGCCCCAGCATTTT.

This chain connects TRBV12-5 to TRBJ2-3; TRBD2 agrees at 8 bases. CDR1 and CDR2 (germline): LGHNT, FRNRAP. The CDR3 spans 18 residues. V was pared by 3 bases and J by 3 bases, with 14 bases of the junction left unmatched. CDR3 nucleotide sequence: TGTGCTAGTGGTTTATCGGGACTAGGGTATCCTCGTACAGATACGCAGTATTTT. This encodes CASGLSGLGYPRTDTQYF.

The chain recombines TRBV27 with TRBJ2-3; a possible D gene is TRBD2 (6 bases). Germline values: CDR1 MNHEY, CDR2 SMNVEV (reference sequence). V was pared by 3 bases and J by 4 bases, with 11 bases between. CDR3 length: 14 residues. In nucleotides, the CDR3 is TGTGCCAGCAGTTTCCGGGAGTGGCCAGATACGCAGTATTTT. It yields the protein CASSFREWPDTQYF.

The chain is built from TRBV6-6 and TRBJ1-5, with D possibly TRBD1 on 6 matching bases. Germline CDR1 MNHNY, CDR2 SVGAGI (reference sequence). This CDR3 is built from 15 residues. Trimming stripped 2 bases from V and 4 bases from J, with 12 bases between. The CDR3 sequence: CASSYVGQLNQPQHF. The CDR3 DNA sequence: TGTGCCAGCAGTTACGTTGGACAGTTAAATCAGCCCCAGCATTTT.